This T cell receptor beta chain was identified in a study of shared clonotypes between healthy human individuals. Study-level background: Three plates each covered CD4 naive and memory; CD8 naive two, CD8 memory one.

V was clipped by 1 base and J by 4 bases, with 10 bases between them. Germline lookup yields CDR1 SGHTA and CDR2 FQGNSA. The CDR3 has 15 residues. The assay ran at deep level. An approximately 200 ng quantity of DNA, about 30,000 T cell genomes, went into the sorted-subset replicate PCRs. TCRdb keeps only in-frame clones here, not all; method: immunoSEQ multiplex PCR. The table records more than 1,200,000 clones, approximately 98.5% of them present only once. Sequencing was carried out using naive CD4+ T cells sorted from blood. Subset reported: CD45RA+ positively selected. The TCR comes from a man aged 25 to 40 in good health. This rearrangement joins TRBV7-2 to TRBJ2-2, with TRBD2 as a possible D gene (5 bases). CDR3 coding DNA: TGTGCCAGCAGCTTAGGAGGACTTCTCACCGGGGAGCTGTTTTTT. Encoded protein: CASSLGGLLTGELFF.